This T cell receptor beta chain was documented in a study of beta chain features in type 1 diabetes. As for this clone: Antigen: not known.

The CDR3 loop spans 19 amino acids. Expressed TCRB transcripts were sequenced because the isolated RNA had all been reverse transcribed beforehand. Data came from immunoSEQ multiplex PCR; TCRdb stores just in-frame clones and leaves some out. The data hold tens of thousands of clones, with about 70% observed a single time. Findings and caveats of the study: For cells with high TCR expression, cDNA sequencing could yield over-representation. In every one of the four CD4+ subsets, TCRB CDR3s were moderately but significantly shorter in Type 1 diabetes patients. Researchers reported that naive, central memory and Treg TCRB repertoires appeared more similar in patients than in healthy donors. Equally in patients and controls, PCR might preferentially amplify shorter templates. Fewer insertions but more deletions were seen at VDJ junctions in type 1 diabetes patients.

The chain joins TRBV21-1 to TRBJ1-5; the table's TRBD1 call for D was not verified on the DNA. TRBV21-1 is an annotated pseudogene. This TCR came from a woman aged 40 to 55 with type 1 diabetes. What was sequenced was stem cell memory CD4+ T cells from blood. DNA for the CDR3: TGTGCCAGCAGCAGAAAGCCAGGGGTTGAACGTAGCCTCAATCAGCCCCAGCATTTT. Translation: CASSRKPGVERSLNQPQHF.